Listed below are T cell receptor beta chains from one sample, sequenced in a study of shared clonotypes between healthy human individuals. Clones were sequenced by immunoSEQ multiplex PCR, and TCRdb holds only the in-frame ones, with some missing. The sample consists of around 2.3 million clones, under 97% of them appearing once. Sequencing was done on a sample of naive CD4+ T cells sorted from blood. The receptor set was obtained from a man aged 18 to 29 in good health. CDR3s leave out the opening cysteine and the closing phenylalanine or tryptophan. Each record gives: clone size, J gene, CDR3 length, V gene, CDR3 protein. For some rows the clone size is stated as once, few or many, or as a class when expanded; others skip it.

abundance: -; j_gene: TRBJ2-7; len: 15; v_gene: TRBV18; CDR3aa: ASSPLAGDSRAYEQY
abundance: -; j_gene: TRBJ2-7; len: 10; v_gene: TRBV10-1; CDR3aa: ASSAGAYEQY
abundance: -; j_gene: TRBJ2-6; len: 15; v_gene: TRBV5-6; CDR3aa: ASSLSRWLSGANVLT
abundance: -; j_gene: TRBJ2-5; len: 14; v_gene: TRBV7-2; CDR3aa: ASSPLGTSSGLTQY
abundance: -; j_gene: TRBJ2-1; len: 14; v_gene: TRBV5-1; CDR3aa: ASSSGLAGKNNEQF
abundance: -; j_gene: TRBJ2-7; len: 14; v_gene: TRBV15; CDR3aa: ATSRDRAGAYYEQY
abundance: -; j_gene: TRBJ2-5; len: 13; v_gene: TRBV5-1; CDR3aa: ASSLIGGAEATQY
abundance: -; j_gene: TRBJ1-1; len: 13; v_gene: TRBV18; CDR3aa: ASSPEGGGSTEAF
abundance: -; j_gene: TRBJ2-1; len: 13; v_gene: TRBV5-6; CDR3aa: ASSSYRGYFNEQF
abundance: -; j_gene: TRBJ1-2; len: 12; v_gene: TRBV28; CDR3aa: ASSLWGPNYGYT
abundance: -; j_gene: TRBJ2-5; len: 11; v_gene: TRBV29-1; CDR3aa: SVAAGVEETQY
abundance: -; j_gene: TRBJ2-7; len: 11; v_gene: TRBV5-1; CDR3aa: ASSLRQESEQY
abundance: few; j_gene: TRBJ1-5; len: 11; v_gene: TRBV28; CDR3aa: ASGRGRNQPQH
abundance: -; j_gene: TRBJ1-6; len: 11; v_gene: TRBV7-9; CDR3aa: ASSLDAGSPLH
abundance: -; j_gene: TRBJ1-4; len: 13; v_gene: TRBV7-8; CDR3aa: ASSSHAGGSEKLF
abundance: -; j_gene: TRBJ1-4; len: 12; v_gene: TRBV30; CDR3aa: AWATGGKREKLF
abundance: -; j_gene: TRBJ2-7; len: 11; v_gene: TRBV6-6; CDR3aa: ASIRGGSYEQY
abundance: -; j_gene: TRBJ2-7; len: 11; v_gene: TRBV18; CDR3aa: ASSPRARYEQY
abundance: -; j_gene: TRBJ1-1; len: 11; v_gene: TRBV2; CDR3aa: ASSDRAGAEAF
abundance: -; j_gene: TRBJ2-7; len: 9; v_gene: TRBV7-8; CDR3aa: ASSPRYEQY
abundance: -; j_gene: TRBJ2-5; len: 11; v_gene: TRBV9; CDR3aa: ASSGRVGETQY
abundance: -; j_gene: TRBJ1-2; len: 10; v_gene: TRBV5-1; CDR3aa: ASSLGQYGYT
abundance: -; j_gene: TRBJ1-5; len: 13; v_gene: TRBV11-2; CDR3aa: ASSLGHNSNQPQH
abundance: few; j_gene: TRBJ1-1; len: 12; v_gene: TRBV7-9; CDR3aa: ASSLPPADTEAF
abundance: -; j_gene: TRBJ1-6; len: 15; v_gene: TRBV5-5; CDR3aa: ASSRQYLAVYNSPLH
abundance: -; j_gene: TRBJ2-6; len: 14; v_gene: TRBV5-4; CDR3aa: ASSVRLGSGANVLT
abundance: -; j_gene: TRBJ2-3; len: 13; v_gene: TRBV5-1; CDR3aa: ASSPTGGITDTQY
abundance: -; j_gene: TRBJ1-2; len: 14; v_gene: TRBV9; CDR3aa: ASSVDGAGRSYGYT
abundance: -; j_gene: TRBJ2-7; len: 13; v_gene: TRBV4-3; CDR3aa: ASSQGAGSTYEQY